A selection of T cell receptor beta chains follows, all from one sample in a study of T-cell memory formation after mild COVID-19. TCRdb recomputed calls from the 5' RACE reads with MiXCR, one row per CDR3 protein. In the table there are fewer than 350,000 distinct CDR3 sequences, over 11% of which are singletons. The sequencing input was PBMCs or a T cell subset sorted from them (not recorded which). The receptors stem from a man between 18 and 35 years old who had mild COVID-19 (a few samples of this study predate the infection). Cell type and time point are not known. CDR3s include the opening cysteine and the closing phenylalanine or tryptophan. The D gene is left open where the match is weak. Clone size is given for some rows only: seen once, a few or many times, or a class if the clone is expanded.

len	abundance	j_gene	v_gene	d_gene	CDR3nt	CDR3aa
16	.	TRBJ2-5	TRBV4-2	TRBD2	TGTGCCAGCAGCGAGAAGAGGACTAGCGGGGGGGAGACCCAGTACTTC	CASSEKRTSGGETQYF
15	few	TRBJ1-5	TRBV28	.	TGTGCCAGCAGTTTACACCGGGATCTTGACCAGCCCCAGCATTTT	CASSLHRDLDQPQHF
14	.	TRBJ1-5	TRBV20-1	.	TGCAGTGCTAGCCAGGGGTCAGTTAATCAGCCCCAGCATTTT	CSASQGSVNQPQHF
14	.	TRBJ1-2	TRBV3-1	.	TGTGCCAGCAGCCAAAGTCAGGGATTCTATGGCTACACCTTC	CASSQSQGFYGYTF
13	many	TRBJ2-2	TRBV11-3	.	TGTGCCAGCAGCGGACACAACACCGGGGAGCTGTTTTTT	CASSGHNTGELFF
16	.	TRBJ2-2	TRBV3-1	TRBD1	TGTGCCAGCAGCGCGACCGGGACAGGGCACACCGGGGAGCTGTTTTTT	CASSATGTGHTGELFF
16	many	TRBJ2-3	TRBV25-1	TRBD2	TGTGCCAGCAGTGATCTTAGCGGGCGGTTCACAGATACGCAGTATTTT	CASSDLSGRFTDTQYF
15	few	TRBJ1-1	TRBV7-9	TRBD1	TGTGCCAGCAGCTTACAGACAGGGGAGAACACTGAAGCTTTCTTT	CASSLQTGENTEAFF
14	.	TRBJ1-5	TRBV7-2	.	TGTGCCAGCAGCTTCGTTCAAGGCCATCAGCCCCAGCATTTT	CASSFVQGHQPQHF
14	.	TRBJ1-1	TRBV12-3/TRBV12-4	.	TGTGCCAGCAGTCCCCGTGGTGGGGAGATTGTAGCTTTCTTT	CASSPRGGEIVAFF
14	.	TRBJ1-2	TRBV7-2	.	TGTGCCACCGTAAGTCAGAGCGGGAGCCTGGGCTACACCTTC	CATVSQSGSLGYTF
14	.	TRBJ2-5	TRBV27	.	TGTGCCAGCAGTTATGCAGGGGCAGTGGAGACCCAGTACTTC	CASSYAGAVETQYF
15	.	TRBJ1-2	TRBV19	TRBD1	TGTGCCAGTAGTATACTGGCAGGGGGTAACTATGGCTACACCTTC	CASSILAGGNYGYTF
15	.	TRBJ2-3	TRBV7-2	.	TGTGCCAGCAGCATAAGCTGGATAACCAAAGATACGCAGTATTTT	CASSISWITKDTQYF
16	.	TRBJ1-3	TRBV12-3/TRBV12-4	.	TGTGCCAGCAGTTTCCTTATCCCGTACCATGGAAACACCATATATTTT	CASSFLIPYHGNTIYF
11	.	TRBJ2-5	TRBV24-1	.	TGTGCCACCAGTGTATCCGAGACCCAGTACTTC	CATSVSETQYF
16	few	TRBJ2-5	TRBV9	.	TGTGCCAGCAGCGTAGGGGAGACACCGTACCAAGAGACCCAGTACTTC	CASSVGETPYQETQYF
15	.	TRBJ2-1	TRBV7-2	TRBD2	TGTGCCAGCCGGGCAGCGGGGCGCTCCTACAATGAGCAGTTCTTC	CASRAAGRSYNEQFF
12	.	TRBJ2-5	TRBV5-5	.	TGTGCCAGCAGCTTGACCAGGGAGACCCAGTACTTC	CASSLTRETQYF
14	few	TRBJ2-7	TRBV4-3	.	TGCGCCAGCAGCCAAGATTCCAACTCCTACGAGCAGTACTTC	CASSQDSNSYEQYF
14	.	TRBJ1-4	TRBV6-5	.	TGTGCCAGCAGTTACACGGGGCTGTATGAAAAACTGTTTTTT	CASSYTGLYEKLFF
18	.	TRBJ2-2	TRBV20-1	TRBD1	TGCAGTGCTAGAGATCTAAGGACAGGGTCGGCGAACACCGGGGAGCTGTTTTTT	CSARDLRTGSANTGELFF
12	.	TRBJ2-7	TRBV6-2/TRBV6-3	.	TGTGCCAGCAGTTACTCGAGATACGAGCAGTACTTC	CASSYSRYEQYF
13	many	TRBJ2-7	TRBV18	.	TGTGCCAGCTCACCAACGAATGGGGACGAGCAGTACTTC	CASSPTNGDEQYF
14	.	TRBJ1-2	TRBV6-1	TRBD1	TGTGCCAGCAGTTACGACAGGGGGAAGGATGGCTACACCTTC	CASSYDRGKDGYTF
14	few	TRBJ1-1	TRBV13	.	TGTGCCAGCAGCACCCAGGGGAGGGGCACTGAAGCTTTCTTT	CASSTQGRGTEAFF
16	.	TRBJ2-5	TRBV12-3/TRBV12-4	TRBD2	TGTGCCAGCAGTTTATGGTTAGCGGGGGGACAAGAGACCCAGTACTTC	CASSLWLAGGQETQYF
13	many	TRBJ2-3	TRBV2	TRBD2	TGTGCCAGCAGCGGGAGACTAGCGGATACGCAGTATTTT	CASSGRLADTQYF
16	.	TRBJ2-4	TRBV6-6	.	TGTGCCAGCAGTTACTCCGCGATGGGAGCCAAAAACATTCAGTACTTC	CASSYSAMGAKNIQYF
14	.	TRBJ1-1	TRBV18	.	TGTGCCAGCTCACCAAGCACAGCTCACACTGAAGCTTTCTTT	CASSPSTAHTEAFF
15	few	TRBJ1-2	TRBV20-1	.	TGCAGTGCTACCTCGGGCGTTACCCTTAACTATGGCTACACCTTC	CSATSGVTLNYGYTF
14	.	TRBJ2-3	TRBV11-3	.	TGTGCCAGCAGCTCCCCAGACCGCGGAGATACGCAGTATTTT	CASSSPDRGDTQYF
13	many	TRBJ1-1	TRBV10-3	.	TGTGCCATCAGTGATCAGGGGAGAGGTGAAGCTTTCTTT	CAISDQGRGEAFF
16	.	TRBJ2-6	TRBV7-6	.	TGTGCCAGCAGCTTAAGGTCGAGCTCTGGGGCCAACGTCCTGACTTTC	CASSLRSSSGANVLTF
14	.	TRBJ2-3	TRBV12-3/TRBV12-4	.	TGTGCCAGCAGTTTTACCGGGGGGCGGGATACGCAGTATTTT	CASSFTGGRDTQYF
13	.	TRBJ2-3	TRBV7-9	TRBD2	TGTGCCAGCAGCCCCTGGGGGGGAGATACGCAGTATTTT	CASSPWGGDTQYF
17	.	TRBJ2-2	TRBV6-2/TRBV6-3	TRBD1	TGTGCCAGCAATTACCAGACCGGGACAGGGGTAACCGGGGAGCTGTTTTTT	CASNYQTGTGVTGELFF
12	few	TRBJ1-5	TRBV12-3/TRBV12-4	TRBD1	TGTGCCAGCAGTCTACAGGGGAGGCCCCAGCATTTT	CASSLQGRPQHF
14	.	TRBJ1-5	TRBV2	TRBD1	TGTGCCAGCACAAGGACAGGGGCGCGTCAGCCCCAGCATTTT	CASTRTGARQPQHF
13	few	TRBJ1-4	TRBV20-1	TRBD1	TGCAGTGCTACTGGGGACAGCTATGAAAAACTGTTTTTT	CSATGDSYEKLFF